This T cell receptor (beta chain) was identified in a study of technical replicates of blood from a handful of donors. CDR1 and CDR2 from the germline V gene are MDHEN and SYDVKM. Trimming left V 8 bases short and J 6 bases short, with 17 bases between. The CDR3 contains 13 residues. Method: immunoSEQ multiplex PCR; TCRdb's copy keeps in-frame clones and lacks some. This table holds about 70,000 clones, 85% to 95% found once. This clone was detected only a few times. The source of this sequence is a human donor in good health. Specimen: T cells isolated from PBMCs. The genes are TRBV28 and TRBJ2-7; possible D gene TRBD2, 6 bases. The CDR3 region is CASGRRESSEQYF. The DNA of the CDR3 is TGTGCCAGCGGCCGACGGGAGTCGTCCGAGCAGTACTTC. The whole variable domain, filled in from reference TRBV28 and TRBJ2-7, reads DVKVTQSSRYLVKRTGEKVFLECVQDMDHENMFWYRQDPGLGLRLIYFSYDVKMKEKGDIPEGYSVSREKKERFSLILESASTNQTSMYLCASGRRESSEQYFGPGTRLTVT.